This passage covers 30 T cell receptor beta chains from one sample sequenced in a study of OX40 agonist ivuxolimab in advanced cancers. Sequenced by immunoSEQ multiplex PCR; TCRdb stores in-frame clones only, minus some. The sample shows under 35,000 clones, 82% of them seen only once. This specimen was CD4+ or CD8+ T cells sorted from blood, taken in a trial of the OX40 agonist ivuxolimab. Receptor source: an adult with an advanced solid tumor such as melanoma, head and neck, liver or kidney cancer.

The rearrangement links TRBV9 to TRBJ1-1; D gene unclear. V was shortened by 4 bases and J by 5 bases, with 15 bases between the two germline ends. CDR1 and CDR2 from the germline V gene are SGDLS and YYNGEE. The CDR3 extends over 14 amino acids. CDR3 sequence: CASSPFQMGTEAFF. CDR3 coding DNA: TGTGCCAGCAGCCCCTTCCAGATGGGGACTGAAGCTTTCTTT.

This clone was picked up a small number of times. The chain carries TRBV5-1 and TRBJ2-5; 9 nucleotides align to TRBD2. V gave up 0 bases and J gave up 5 bases; unmatched junction bases: 8. The CDR3 is 16 amino acids. Germline V gene data show CDR1 as SGHRS and CDR2 as YFSETQ. This chain's CDR3 is CASSLDAGGPVETQYF. CDR3 nucleotide sequence: TGCGCCAGCAGCTTGGATGCGGGGGGGCCCGTGGAGACCCAGTACTTC.

The chain couples TRBV21-1 to TRBJ2-7; the table's D call TRBD1 went unverified against the DNA. TRBV21-1 is described as a pseudogene. CDR3 length: 14 residues. The CDR3 spells CASSKGSRGYEQYF. CDR3 nucleotide sequence: TGTGCCAGCAGCAAAGGAAGCAGGGGCTACGAGCAGTACTTC.

This chain joins TRBV10-1 and TRBJ1-1, with D possibly matching TRBD1 (5 bases). Germline V CDR1 and CDR2: WNHNN, SYGVQD (reference sequence). CDR3 length: 15 residues. The V end lost 8 bases, the J end lost 4 bases, and 20 bases lay between the germline ends. CDR3 sequence: CASSEDSGRGTEAFF. DNA for the CDR3: TGCGCCAGCTCAGAAGACAGCGGGCGAGGCACTGAAGCTTTCTTT.

The V call is TRBV18, the J call TRBJ2-7; D gene uncertain. Trimming pared 5 bases from V and 5 bases from J, leaving 13 bases between. This CDR3 is built from 13 residues. Looked up from germline, CDR1 is KGHSH and CDR2 is LQKENI. The CDR3 coding sequence is TGTGCCAGCTCAACCAAAGGGTATGACGAGCAGTACTTC. Translated: CASSTKGYDEQYF.

The chain couples TRBV29-1 to TRBJ2-7; TRBD1 matches at 7 bases. CDR3 size: 16 residues. Germline CDR1 and CDR2: SQVTM and ANQGSEA. V lost 6 bases and J lost 0; bases outside the gene matches: 14. CDR3 sequence reads: CSVQPGSGGSSYEQYF. The CDR3 DNA sequence: TGCAGCGTCCAACCTGGTTCAGGGGGTAGCTCCTACGAGCAGTACTTC.

The chain couples TRBV28 to TRBJ2-7, with D possibly being TRBD2 (5 bases). V shed 5 bases and J shed 5 bases, with 10 bases lying between them. The CDR3 extends over 12 amino acids. Germline V lookup: CDR1 MDHEN, CDR2 SYDVKM. The CDR3 sequence is CASSVRGNEQYF. CDR3 sequence (DNA): TGTGCCAGCAGTGTACGAGGGAACGAGCAGTACTTC.

The genes are TRBV5-6 and TRBJ2-7, with D perhaps TRBD2 (6 bases). Germline loops: CDR1 SGHDT, CDR2 YYEEEE. CDR3 length equals 11 residues. Deletions cut 0 bases from V and 13 bases from J, with 11 bases between. The CDR3 loop reads CASSLARTTYF. CDR3 coding DNA: TGTGCCAGCAGCTTGGCCCGGACTACCTACTTC.

This chain links TRBV7-9 with TRBJ2-5; D possibly corresponds to TRBD1 (5 bases). This CDR3 has 14 residues. CDR1 and CDR2 from the germline V gene are SEHNR and FQNEAQ (reference sequence). Trimming shortened V by 5 bases and J by 1 base, and 11 bases separated the two germline ends. The CDR3 nucleotides read TGTGCCAGCAGCCCCGACAGAGTCCAAGAGACCCAGTACTTC. Its protein product is CASSPDRVQETQYF.

This clone was picked up a small number of times. The V and J genes are TRBV6-1 and TRBJ1-5; 8 positions agree with TRBD1. CDR3 size: 14 residues. Germline lookup yields CDR1 MNHNS and CDR2 SASEGT. With 7 bases clipped from V and 2 bases from J, the junction kept 4 bases outside the gene matches. CDR3 amino acids: CASTQGARNQPQHF. CDR3 sequence (DNA): TGTGCCAGCACCCAGGGGGCTCGCAATCAGCCCCAGCATTTT.

This clone was picked up one time. This CDR3 reads CASSTPRDGLQETQYF. As DNA, the CDR3 is TGTGCCAGCTCCACCCCCCGGGACGGATTGCAAGAGACCCAGTACTTC. The V and J genes are TRBV7-2 and TRBJ2-5; D assignment may be TRBD1 or TRBD2 (5 bases each). Germline V gives CDR1 SGHTA, CDR2 FQGNSA. V shed 8 bases and J shed 2 bases, with 21 bases lying between them. The CDR3 has 16 residues.

V usage is TRBV6-5 and J usage is TRBJ2-6, with D uncertain. The ends were cut back, 7 bases at V and 0 bases at J, with 10 bases in the middle. Germline CDR1 MNHEY, CDR2 SVGAGI. The CDR3 contains 15 residues. This chain's CDR3 is CASTSSFSGANVLTF. DNA of the CDR3: TGTGCCAGCACTTCTTCGTTCTCTGGGGCCAACGTCCTGACTTTC.

To note about this clone: Other DNA sequences in the same sample also yield this CDR3. The rearrangement uses TRBV9 and TRBJ1-4; 8 bases map to TRBD1. There are 16 residues in the CDR3. Germline trimming cut 2 bases from V and 4 bases from J; bases unmatched to any gene: 7. CDR1 is SGDLS and CDR2 is YYNGEE in the germline V gene. Written as DNA, the CDR3 is TGTGCCAGCAGCGTCTCTACAGGGGGGAATAATGAAAAACTGTTTTTT. The encoded protein is CASSVSTGGNNEKLFF.

The rearrangement joins TRBV19 to TRBJ1-5; D is perhaps TRBD1 (6 bases). V was cut by 3 bases and J by 0 bases, with 30 bases left in between. From germline, CDR1 is LNHDA and CDR2 SQIVND (reference sequence). CDR3 length: 22 amino acids. CDR3 protein: CASSILPHLTGKISVSNQPQHF. Written as DNA, the CDR3 is TGTGCCAGTAGTATTCTTCCTCACTTAACAGGGAAAATATCGGTTAGCAATCAGCCCCAGCATTTT.

This clone occurred a few times. The V call is TRBV18, the J call TRBJ1-1; maybe TRBD1 (5 bases). There are 14 residues in the CDR3. With 8 bases removed from V and 2 bases from J, the gap between germline ends came to 15 bases. Per the germline V gene, CDR1 is KGHSH and CDR2 is LQKENI. DNA of the CDR3: TGTGCCAGCCTCGGGACGGATTTCAACACTGAAGCTTTCTTT. This gives the protein CASLGTDFNTEAFF. The variable domain in full, with the rest retrieved from reference TRBV18 and TRBJ1-1, is NAGVMQNPRHLVRRRGQEARLRCSPMKGHSHVYWYRQLPEEGLKFMVYLQKENIIDESGMPKERFSAEFPKEGPSILRIQQVVRGDSAAYFCASLGTDFNTEAFFGQGTRLTVV.

The chain uses TRBV19 and TRBJ2-3, with TRBD2 matching 9 bases. Germline V gene lookup returns CDR1 LNHDA and CDR2 SQIVND (reference sequence). There are 15 residues in the CDR3. With V trimmed by 9 bases and J by 0 bases, 7 bases remained unmatched. The CDR3 DNA sequence: TGTGCCAGCGCGGGGGGGCACACTAGCACAGATACGCAGTATTTT. Its translation is CASAGGHTSTDTQYF.

This clone appeared once. The CDR3 is CASQGEGLGETQYF. The CDR3 DNA reads as TGTGCCAGCCAAGGGGAGGGCCTGGGAGAGACCCAGTACTTC. The chain combines TRBV7-9 with TRBJ2-5; TRBD2 agrees at 7 bases. Trimming at V came to 8 bases and at J to 4 bases, leaving 10 bases not matched to a gene. The CDR3 consists of 14 residues. Germline V lookup: CDR1 SEHNR, CDR2 FQNEAQ (reference sequence).

V and J are TRBV28 and TRBJ2-5; D might be TRBD1 (6 bases). The CDR3 has 15 residues. The germline V gene encodes CDR1 MDHEN and CDR2 SYDVKM. With 3 bases removed from V and 5 bases from J, the gap between germline ends came to 16 bases. The CDR3 here is CASSFPGEKVETQYF. The DNA for the CDR3 is TGTGCCAGCAGTTTCCCAGGGGAGAAGGTTGAGACCCAGTACTTC.

J is TRBJ2-3 and V is TRBV7-8; 12 bases fit TRBD2. J gave up 5 bases and V 2 bases, and 8 bases lay outside the gene matches. The germline V gene has CDR1 SGHVS and CDR2 FQNEAQ. The CDR3 extends over 17 amino acids. Here the CDR3 reads CASSLSRLAGAGDTQYF. The CDR3 DNA reads as TGTGCCAGCAGCTTATCAAGACTAGCGGGGGCCGGAGATACGCAGTATTTT.

The rearrangement uses TRBV25-1 and TRBJ2-7, with a tentative D call TRBD2 (6 bases). The CDR3 is made up of 14 amino acids. The germline V gene has CDR1 MGHDK and CDR2 SYGVNS. The V and J ends lost 5 bases and 3 bases respectively, with 14 bases between them. In DNA, the CDR3 is TGTGCCAGCAGTTCCGGGGGTACTCTCTACGAGCAGTACTTC. The encoded protein is CASSSGGTLYEQYF.

The gene calls are TRBV6-5 and TRBJ1-6; 8 nucleotides line up with TRBD1. Trimming at V came to 1 base and at J to 8 bases, leaving 4 bases not matched to a gene. Looked up from germline, CDR1 is MNHEY and CDR2 is SVGAGI. CDR3 length: 15 residues. CDR3 loop: CASSYFTGGDSPLHF. CDR3 DNA sequence: TGTGCCAGCAGTTACTTTACAGGGGGTGATTCACCCCTCCACTTT.

J is TRBJ1-2 and V is TRBV19; perhaps TRBD1 as D (6 bases). There are 13 residues in the CDR3. Deletions cut 5 bases from V and 8 bases from J, with 15 bases between. The germline V gene encodes CDR1 LNHDA and CDR2 SQIVND (reference sequence). Written as DNA, the CDR3 is TGTGCCAGTAGTGAAGGGGGGACTAAAGGCTACACCTTC. It is translated as CASSEGGTKGYTF.

This clone occurred once. The J gene is TRBJ1-2, the V gene TRBV2, with a tentative D call TRBD1 (5 bases). The germline V and J ends were trimmed by 2 bases and 13 bases, with 14 bases remaining between them. The CDR3 contains 12 residues. The germline V gene encodes CDR1 SNHLY and CDR2 FYNNEI. CDR3 DNA: TGTGCCAGCAGTGAAATCGGCAGGGATGCCACCTTC. Amino acid sequence: CASSEIGRDATF.

The rearrangement uses TRBV4-2 and TRBJ2-1; D is uncertain. V lost 4 bases, J lost 5 bases, and 3 bases lay in between. This CDR3 spans 11 amino acids. The germline V gene has CDR1 LGHNA and CDR2 YNFKEQ. In nucleotides, the CDR3 is TGTGCCAGCAGCCCGAACAATGAGCAGTTCTTC. Protein product: CASSPNNEQFF.

The rearrangement links TRBV28 to TRBJ2-3, with a tentative D call TRBD2 (6 bases). This CDR3 comprises 15 residues. Germline V gives CDR1 MDHEN, CDR2 SYDVKM. Trimming left V 1 base short and J 1 base short, with 9 bases between. CDR3 amino acids: CASSLLVAGTDTQYF. The DNA for the CDR3 is TGTGCCAGCAGTTTATTGGTAGCGGGCACAGATACGCAGTATTTT.

The chain recombines TRBV7-3 with TRBJ1-1; D perhaps matches TRBD1 (5 bases). This CDR3 comprises 13 residues. V was clipped by 0 bases and J by 7 bases, with 9 bases between them. From germline, CDR1 is SGHTA and CDR2 FQGTGA. CDR3 residues: CASSLTTDSEAFF. For the CDR3, the DNA is TGTGCCAGCAGCTTAACGACAGACAGTGAAGCTTTCTTT.

The genes are TRBV28 and TRBJ2-7; D not resolved. The CDR3 loop spans 14 amino acids. Trimming pared 6 bases from V and 3 bases from J, leaving 15 bases between. Germline V CDR1 and CDR2: MDHEN, SYDVKM. CDR3 in amino acids: CASRPVSLGYEQYF. In nucleotides, the CDR3 is TGTGCCAGCAGACCGGTCTCTTTGGGCTACGAGCAGTACTTC.

This clone was observed a few times. This chain joins TRBV2 and TRBJ1-2, with D possibly being TRBD1 (5 bases). V was pared by 2 bases and J by 5 bases, with 6 bases between. From germline, CDR1 is SNHLY and CDR2 FYNNEI. There are 12 residues in the CDR3. CDR3 nucleotides: TGTGCCAGCAGTGAATGGGGGTATGGCTACACCTTC. As protein: CASSEWGYGYTF. Full variable domain (missing parts from reference TRBV2 and TRBJ1-2): EPEVTQTPSHQVTQMGQEVILRCVPISNHLYFYWYRQILGQKVEFLVSFYNNEISEKSEIFDDQFSVERPDGSNFTLKIRSTKLEDSAMYFCASSEWGYGYTFGSGTRLTVV.

This chain links TRBV11-2 with TRBJ1-1; TRBD1 matches at 7 bases. Trimming took 0 bases from V and 5 from J; bases not matched to a gene: 12. The CDR3 contains 17 residues. Per germline, CDR1 SGHAT and CDR2 FQNNGV. The CDR3 protein is CASSLDRFGQGGTEAFF. CDR3 in DNA: TGTGCCAGCAGCTTAGATAGGTTCGGCCAGGGGGGTACTGAAGCTTTCTTT.

The gene calls are TRBV10-1 and TRBJ2-5, with D hard to call. Between the trimmed V and J ends, which lost 4 bases and 5 bases, there was a span of 11 bases. Germline assignment: CDR1 WNHNN and CDR2 SYGVQD (reference sequence). The CDR3 extends over 13 amino acids. The CDR3 nucleotides are TGCGCCAGCAGTGCGGTACACGGGGAGACCCAGTACTTC. This gives the protein CASSAVHGETQYF.